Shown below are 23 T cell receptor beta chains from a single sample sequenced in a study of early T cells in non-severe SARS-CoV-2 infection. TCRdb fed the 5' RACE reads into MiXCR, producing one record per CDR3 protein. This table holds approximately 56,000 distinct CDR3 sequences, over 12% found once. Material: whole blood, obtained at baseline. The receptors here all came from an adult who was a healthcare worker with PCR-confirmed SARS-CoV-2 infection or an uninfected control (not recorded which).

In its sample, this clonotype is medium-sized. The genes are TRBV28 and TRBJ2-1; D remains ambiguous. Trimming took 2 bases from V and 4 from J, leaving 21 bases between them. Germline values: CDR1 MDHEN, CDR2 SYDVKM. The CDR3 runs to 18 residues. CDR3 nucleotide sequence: TGTGCCAGCAGTTTAAGTATGAGGTTATGGAAGGGATACAATGAGCAGTTCTTC. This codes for CASSLSMRLWKGYNEQFF.

CDR3 DNA sequence: TGTGCCAGCAGCTCCCTCGGACCCTACGAGCAGTACTTC. Its protein is CASSSLGPYEQYF. This rearrangement joins TRBV7-8 to TRBJ2-7; D is uncertain. The CDR3 runs to 13 residues. V lost 4 bases to trimming and J lost 2 bases, with 9 bases between them. From germline, CDR1 is SGHVS and CDR2 FQNEAQ.

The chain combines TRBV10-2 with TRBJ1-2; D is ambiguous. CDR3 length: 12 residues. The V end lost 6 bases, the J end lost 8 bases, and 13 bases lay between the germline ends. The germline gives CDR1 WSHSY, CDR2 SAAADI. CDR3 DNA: TGCGCCAGCAGCGGTGGCAGAGGCGGCTACACCTTC. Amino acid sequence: CASSGGRGGYTF.

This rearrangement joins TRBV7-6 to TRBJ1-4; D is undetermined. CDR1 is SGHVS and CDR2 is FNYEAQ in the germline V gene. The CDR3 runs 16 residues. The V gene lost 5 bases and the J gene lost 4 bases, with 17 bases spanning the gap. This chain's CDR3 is CASSPTGGDDNEKLFF. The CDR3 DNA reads TGTGCCAGCAGCCCCACCGGTGGAGACGATAATGAAAAACTGTTTTTT.

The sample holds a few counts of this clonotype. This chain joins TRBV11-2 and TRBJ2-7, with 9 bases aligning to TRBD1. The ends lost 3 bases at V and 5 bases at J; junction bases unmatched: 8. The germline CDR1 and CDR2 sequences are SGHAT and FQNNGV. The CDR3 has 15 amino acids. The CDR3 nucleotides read TGTGCCAGCAGCTTCCGGGACAGGGAGTTCGACGAGCAGTACTTC. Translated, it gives CASSFRDREFDEQYF.

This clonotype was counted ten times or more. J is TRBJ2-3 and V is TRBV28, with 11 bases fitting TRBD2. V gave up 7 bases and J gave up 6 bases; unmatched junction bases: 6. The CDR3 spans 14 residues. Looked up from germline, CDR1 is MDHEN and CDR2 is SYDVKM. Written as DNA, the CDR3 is TGTGCCAGCACCCGTAGCGGGGGGGCGGATACGCAGTATTTT. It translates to CASTRSGGADTQYF.

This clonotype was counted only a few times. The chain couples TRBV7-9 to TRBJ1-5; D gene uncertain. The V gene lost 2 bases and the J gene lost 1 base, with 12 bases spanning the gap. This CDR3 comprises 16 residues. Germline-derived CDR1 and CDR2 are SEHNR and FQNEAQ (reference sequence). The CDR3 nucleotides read TGTGCCAGCAGCTTAAAAGAGGCCAGAAGCAATCAGCCCCAGCATTTT. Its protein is CASSLKEARSNQPQHF.

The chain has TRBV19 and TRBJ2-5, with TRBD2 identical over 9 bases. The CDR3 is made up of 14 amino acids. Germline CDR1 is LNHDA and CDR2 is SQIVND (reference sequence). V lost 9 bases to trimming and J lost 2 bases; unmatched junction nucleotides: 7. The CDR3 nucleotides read TGTGCCAGCTCCGGGACTAGCCATCAAGAGACCCAGTACTTC. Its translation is CASSGTSHQETQYF.

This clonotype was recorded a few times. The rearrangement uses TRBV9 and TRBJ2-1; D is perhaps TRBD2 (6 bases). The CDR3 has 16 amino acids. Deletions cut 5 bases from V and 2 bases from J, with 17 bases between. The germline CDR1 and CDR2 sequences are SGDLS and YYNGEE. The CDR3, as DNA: TGTGCCAGCAGTCGTTACGGAGGGGCTCCCTACAATGAGCAGTTCTTC. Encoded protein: CASSRYGGAPYNEQFF. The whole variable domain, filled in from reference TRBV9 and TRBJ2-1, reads DSGVTQTPKHLITATGQRVTLRCSPRSGDLSVYWYQQSLDQGLQFLIQYYNGEERAKGNILERFSAQQFPDLHSELNLSSLELGDSALYFCASSRYGGAPYNEQFFGPGTRLTVL.

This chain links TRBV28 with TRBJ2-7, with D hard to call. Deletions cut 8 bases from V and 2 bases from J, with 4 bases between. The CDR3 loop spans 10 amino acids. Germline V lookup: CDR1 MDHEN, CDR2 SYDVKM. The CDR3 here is CASGTYEQYF. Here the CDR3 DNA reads TGTGCCAGCGGGACCTACGAGCAGTACTTC.

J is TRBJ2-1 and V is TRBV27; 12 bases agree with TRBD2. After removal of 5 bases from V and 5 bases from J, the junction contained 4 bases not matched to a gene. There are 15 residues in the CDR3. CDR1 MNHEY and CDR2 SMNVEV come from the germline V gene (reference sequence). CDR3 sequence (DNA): TGTGCCAGCAGTATGACTAGCGGGGGAGACAATGAGCAGTTCTTC. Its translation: CASSMTSGGDNEQFF.

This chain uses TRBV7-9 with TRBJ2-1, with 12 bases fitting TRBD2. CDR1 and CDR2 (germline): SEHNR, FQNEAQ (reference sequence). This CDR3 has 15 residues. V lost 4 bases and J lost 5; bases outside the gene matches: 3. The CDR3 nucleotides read TGTGCCAGCAGCTCCTGGACTAGCGGGAACAATGAGCAGTTCTTC. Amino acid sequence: CASSSWTSGNNEQFF.

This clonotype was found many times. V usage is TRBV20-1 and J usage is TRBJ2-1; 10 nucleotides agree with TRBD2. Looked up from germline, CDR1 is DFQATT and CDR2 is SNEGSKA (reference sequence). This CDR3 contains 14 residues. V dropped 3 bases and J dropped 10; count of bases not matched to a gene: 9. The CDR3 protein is CSARILAGGLEQFF. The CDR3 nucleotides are TGCAGTGCTAGGATCTTAGCGGGAGGTCTAGAGCAGTTCTTC.

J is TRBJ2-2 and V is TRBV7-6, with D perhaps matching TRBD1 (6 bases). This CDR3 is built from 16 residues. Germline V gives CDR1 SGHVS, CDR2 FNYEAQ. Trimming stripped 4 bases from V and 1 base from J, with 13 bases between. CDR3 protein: CASSSRQGLNTGELFF. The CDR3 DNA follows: TGTGCCAGCAGCTCCCGCCAGGGGCTGAACACCGGGGAGCTGTTTTTT.

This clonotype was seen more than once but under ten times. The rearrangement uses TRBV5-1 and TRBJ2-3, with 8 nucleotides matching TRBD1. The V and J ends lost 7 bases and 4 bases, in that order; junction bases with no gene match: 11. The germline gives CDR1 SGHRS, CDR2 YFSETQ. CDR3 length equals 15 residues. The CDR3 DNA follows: TGCGCCAGCGCGTGGACAGGGTCAAGGGCAGATACGCAGTATTTT. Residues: CASAWTGSRADTQYF.

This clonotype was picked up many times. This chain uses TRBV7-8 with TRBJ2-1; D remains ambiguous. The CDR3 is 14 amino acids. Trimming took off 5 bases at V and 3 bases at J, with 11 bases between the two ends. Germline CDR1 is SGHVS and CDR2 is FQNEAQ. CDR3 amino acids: CASSQTAYYNEQFF. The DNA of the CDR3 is TGTGCCAGCAGCCAGACGGCCTACTACAATGAGCAGTTCTTC.

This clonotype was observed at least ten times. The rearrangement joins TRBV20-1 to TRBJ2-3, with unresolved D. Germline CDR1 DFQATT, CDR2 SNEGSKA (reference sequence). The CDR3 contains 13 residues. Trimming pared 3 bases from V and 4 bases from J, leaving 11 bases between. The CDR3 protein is CSASFPVSDTQYF. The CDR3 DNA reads TGCAGTGCTAGTTTTCCAGTCTCAGATACGCAGTATTTT.

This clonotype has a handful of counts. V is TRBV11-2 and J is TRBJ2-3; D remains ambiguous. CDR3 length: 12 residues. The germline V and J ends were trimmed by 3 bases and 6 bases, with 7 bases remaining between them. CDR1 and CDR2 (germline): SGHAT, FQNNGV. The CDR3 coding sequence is TGTGCCAGCAGCTTCAACGTGGATACGCAGTATTTT. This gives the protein CASSFNVDTQYF.

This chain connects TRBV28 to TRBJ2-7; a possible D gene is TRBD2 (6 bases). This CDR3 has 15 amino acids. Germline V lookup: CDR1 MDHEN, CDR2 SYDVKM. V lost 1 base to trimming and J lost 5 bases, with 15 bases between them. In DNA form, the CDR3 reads TGTGCCAGCAGTTTATCCGGGGCGGGGTTCAACGAGCAGTACTTC. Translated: CASSLSGAGFNEQYF.

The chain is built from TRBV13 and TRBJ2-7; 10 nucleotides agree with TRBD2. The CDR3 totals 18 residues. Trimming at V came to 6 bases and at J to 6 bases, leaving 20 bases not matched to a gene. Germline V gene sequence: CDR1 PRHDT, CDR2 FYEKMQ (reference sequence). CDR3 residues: CASSRRTSGILGVPEQYF. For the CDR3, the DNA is TGTGCCAGCAGTAGACGGACTAGCGGTATCCTCGGCGTACCCGAGCAGTACTTC.

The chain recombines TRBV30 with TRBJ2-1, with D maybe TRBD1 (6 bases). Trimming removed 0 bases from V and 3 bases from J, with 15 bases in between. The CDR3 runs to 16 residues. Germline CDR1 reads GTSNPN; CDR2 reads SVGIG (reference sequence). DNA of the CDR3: TGTGCCTGGAGTGTAGGGGGTTGCGGGTTCTACAATGAGCAGTTCTTC. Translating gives CAWSVGGCGFYNEQFF.

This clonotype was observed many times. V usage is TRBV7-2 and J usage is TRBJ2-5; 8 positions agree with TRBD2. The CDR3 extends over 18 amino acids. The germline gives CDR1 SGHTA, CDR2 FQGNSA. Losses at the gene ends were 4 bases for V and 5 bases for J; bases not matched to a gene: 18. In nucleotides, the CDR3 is TGTGCCAGCAGCTCCCACCTAGCGGGTCACCTCCTGGGGGAGACCCAGTACTTC. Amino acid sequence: CASSSHLAGHLLGETQYF.

CDR3 region: CASSPLASGGEETQYF. As DNA, the CDR3 is TGCGCCAGCAGTCCGTTAGCTAGCGGGGGGGAAGAGACCCAGTACTTC. V is TRBV23-1 and J is TRBJ2-5; 12 nucleotides match TRBD2. TRBV23-1 is marked as an open reading frame, function uncertain. The junction had 6 bases not matched to a gene; V was cut back by 4 bases and J by 3 bases. This CDR3 spans 16 amino acids.